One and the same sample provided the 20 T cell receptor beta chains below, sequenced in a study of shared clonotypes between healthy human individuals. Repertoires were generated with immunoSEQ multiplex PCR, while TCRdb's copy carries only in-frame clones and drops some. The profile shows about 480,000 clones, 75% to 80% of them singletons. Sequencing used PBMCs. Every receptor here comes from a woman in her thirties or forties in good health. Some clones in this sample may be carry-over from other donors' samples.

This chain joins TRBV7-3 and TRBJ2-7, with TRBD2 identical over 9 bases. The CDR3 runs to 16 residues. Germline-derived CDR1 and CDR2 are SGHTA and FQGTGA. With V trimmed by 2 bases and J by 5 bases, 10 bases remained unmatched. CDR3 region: CASSLAGLAGFDEQYF. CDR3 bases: TGTGCCAGCAGCTTAGCTGGGCTAGCGGGATTCGACGAGCAGTACTTC.

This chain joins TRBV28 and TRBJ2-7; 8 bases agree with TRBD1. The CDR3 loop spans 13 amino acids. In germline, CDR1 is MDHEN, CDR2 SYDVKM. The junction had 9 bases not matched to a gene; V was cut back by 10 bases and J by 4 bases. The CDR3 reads CATHRGVTYEQYF. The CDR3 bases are TGTGCCACCCACAGGGGGGTAACGTACGAGCAGTACTTC.

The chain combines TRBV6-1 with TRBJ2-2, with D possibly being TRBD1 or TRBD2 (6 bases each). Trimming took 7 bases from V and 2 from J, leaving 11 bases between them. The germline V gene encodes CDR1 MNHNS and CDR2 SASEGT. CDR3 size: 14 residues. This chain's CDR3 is CASKGGTNTGELFF. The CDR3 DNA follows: TGTGCCAGCAAAGGGGGGACAAACACCGGGGAGCTGTTTTTT.

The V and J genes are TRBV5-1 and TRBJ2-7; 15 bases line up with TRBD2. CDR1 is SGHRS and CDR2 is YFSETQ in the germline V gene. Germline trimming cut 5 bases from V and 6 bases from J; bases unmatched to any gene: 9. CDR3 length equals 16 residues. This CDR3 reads CASRPGTSGRTSEQYF. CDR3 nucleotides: TGCGCCAGCAGGCCCGGGACTAGCGGGAGGACCTCCGAGCAGTACTTC.

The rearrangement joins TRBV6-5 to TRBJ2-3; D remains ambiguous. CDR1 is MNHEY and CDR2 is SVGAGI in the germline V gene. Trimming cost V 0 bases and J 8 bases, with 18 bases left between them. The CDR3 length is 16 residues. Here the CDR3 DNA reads TGTGCCAGCAGTTACTCGATCGGCAGTTCTATGGGTACGCAGTATTTT. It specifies CASSYSIGSSMGTQYF.

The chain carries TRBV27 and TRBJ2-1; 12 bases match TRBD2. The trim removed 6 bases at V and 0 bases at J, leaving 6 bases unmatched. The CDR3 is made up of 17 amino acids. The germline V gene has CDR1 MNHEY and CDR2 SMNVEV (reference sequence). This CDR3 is CASRIGLAGTSYNEQFF. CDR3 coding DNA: TGTGCCAGCAGAATAGGACTAGCGGGAACCTCCTACAATGAGCAGTTCTTC.

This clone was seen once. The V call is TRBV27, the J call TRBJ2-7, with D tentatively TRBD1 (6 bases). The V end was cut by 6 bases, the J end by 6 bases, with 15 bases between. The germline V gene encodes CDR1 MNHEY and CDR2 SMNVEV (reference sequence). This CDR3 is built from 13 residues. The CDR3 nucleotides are TGTGCCAGCAGGGCCTCAGGGGCGGGCGAGCAGTACTTC. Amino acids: CASRASGAGEQYF.

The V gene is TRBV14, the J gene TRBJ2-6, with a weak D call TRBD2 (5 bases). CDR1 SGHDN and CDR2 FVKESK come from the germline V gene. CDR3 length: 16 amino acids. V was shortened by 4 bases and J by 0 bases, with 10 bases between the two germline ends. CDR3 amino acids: CASSLPRGSGANVLTF. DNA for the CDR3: TGTGCCAGCAGCCTCCCCCGGGGCTCTGGGGCCAACGTCCTGACTTTC.

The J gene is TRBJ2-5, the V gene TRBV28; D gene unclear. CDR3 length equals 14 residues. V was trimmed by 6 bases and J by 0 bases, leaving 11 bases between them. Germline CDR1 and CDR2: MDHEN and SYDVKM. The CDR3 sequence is CASRGGRYQETQYF. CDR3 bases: TGTGCCAGCAGGGGCGGAAGGTACCAAGAGACCCAGTACTTC.

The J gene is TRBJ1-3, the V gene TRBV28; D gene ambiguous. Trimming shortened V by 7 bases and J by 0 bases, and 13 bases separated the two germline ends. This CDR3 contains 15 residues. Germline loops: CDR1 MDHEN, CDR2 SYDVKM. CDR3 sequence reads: CASTPRAYSGNTIYF. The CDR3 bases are TGTGCCAGCACCCCCAGAGCCTACTCTGGAAACACCATATATTTT.

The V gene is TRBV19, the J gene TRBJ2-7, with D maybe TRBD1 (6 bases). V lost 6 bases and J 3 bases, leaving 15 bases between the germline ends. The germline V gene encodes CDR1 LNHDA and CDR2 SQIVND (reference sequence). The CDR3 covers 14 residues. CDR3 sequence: CASSPTGIIYEQYF. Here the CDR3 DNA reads TGTGCCAGTAGCCCGACAGGTATTATCTACGAGCAGTACTTC.

As DNA, the CDR3 is TGTGCCAGCAGCTCCACCAGGGGGACTGAAGCTTTCTTT. Translated: CASSSTRGTEAFF. The rearrangement links TRBV7-6 to TRBJ1-1; 7 bases map to TRBD1. The V gene end was trimmed by 4 bases and the J gene end by 5 bases; junction bases not matched to a gene: 4. The germline V gene has CDR1 SGHVS and CDR2 FNYEAQ. This CDR3 is 13 amino acids long.

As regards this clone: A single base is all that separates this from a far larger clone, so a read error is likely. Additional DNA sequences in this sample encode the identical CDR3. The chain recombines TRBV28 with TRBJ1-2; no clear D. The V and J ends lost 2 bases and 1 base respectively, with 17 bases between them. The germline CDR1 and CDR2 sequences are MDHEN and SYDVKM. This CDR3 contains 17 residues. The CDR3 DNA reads TGTGCCAGCAGTTTAGCTCGGTCGCCTGCTATTAACTATGGCTACACCTTC. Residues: CASSLARSPAINYGYTF.

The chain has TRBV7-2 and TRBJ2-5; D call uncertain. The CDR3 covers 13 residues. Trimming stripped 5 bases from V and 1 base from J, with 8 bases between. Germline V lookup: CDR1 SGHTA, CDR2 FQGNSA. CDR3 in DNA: TGTGCCAGCAGCCAACGGGTCCAAGAGACCCAGTACTTC. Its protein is CASSQRVQETQYF.

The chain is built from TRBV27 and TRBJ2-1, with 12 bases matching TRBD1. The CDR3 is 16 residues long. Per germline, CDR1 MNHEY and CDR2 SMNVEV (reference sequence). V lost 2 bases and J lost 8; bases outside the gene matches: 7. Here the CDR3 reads CASSLRTGTGGDEQFF. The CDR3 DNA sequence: TGTGCCAGCAGTTTACGGACCGGGACAGGGGGCGATGAGCAGTTCTTC.

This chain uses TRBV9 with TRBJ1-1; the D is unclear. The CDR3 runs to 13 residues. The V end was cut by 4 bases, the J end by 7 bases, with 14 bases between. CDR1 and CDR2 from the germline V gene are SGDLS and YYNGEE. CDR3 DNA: TGTGCCAGCAGCCCAGAGGTAGGGTTTGAAGCTTTCTTT. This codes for CASSPEVGFEAFF.

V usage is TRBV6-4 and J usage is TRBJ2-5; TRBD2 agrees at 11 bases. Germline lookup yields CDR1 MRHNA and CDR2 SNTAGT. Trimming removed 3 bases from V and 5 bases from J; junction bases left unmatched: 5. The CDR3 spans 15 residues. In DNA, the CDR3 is TGTGCCAGCAGTGAACTAGCGGGAGTGGGGGAGACCCAGTACTTC. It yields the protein CASSELAGVGETQYF.

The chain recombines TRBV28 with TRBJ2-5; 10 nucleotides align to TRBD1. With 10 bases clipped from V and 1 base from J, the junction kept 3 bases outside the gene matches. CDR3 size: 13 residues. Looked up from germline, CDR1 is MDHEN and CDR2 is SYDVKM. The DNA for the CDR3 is TGTGCCACAAGGACAGGGGGCCAAGAGACCCAGTACTTC. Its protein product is CATRTGGQETQYF.

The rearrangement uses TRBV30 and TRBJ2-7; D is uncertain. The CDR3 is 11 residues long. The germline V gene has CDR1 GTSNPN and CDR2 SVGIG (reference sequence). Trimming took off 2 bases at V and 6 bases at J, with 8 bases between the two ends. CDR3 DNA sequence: TGTGCCTGGAGTAGCCCGGGCGAGCAGTACTTC. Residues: CAWSSPGEQYF. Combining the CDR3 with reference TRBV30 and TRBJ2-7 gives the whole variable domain SQTIHQWPATLVQPVGSPLSLECTVEGTSNPNLYWYRQAAGRGLQLLFYSVGIGQISSEVPQNLSASRPQDRQFILSSKKLLLSDSGFYLCAWSSPGEQYFGPGTRLTVT.

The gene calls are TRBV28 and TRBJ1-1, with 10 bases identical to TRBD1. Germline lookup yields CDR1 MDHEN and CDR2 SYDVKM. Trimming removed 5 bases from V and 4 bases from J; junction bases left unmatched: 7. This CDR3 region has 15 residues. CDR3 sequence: CASSTRQGARTEAFF. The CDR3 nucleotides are TGTGCCAGCAGTACCCGACAGGGGGCGCGCACTGAAGCTTTCTTT.